This T cell receptor beta chain was identified during a study of T cell responses to AZD1222 COVID-19 vaccine. Germline V gives CDR1 SGHAT, CDR2 FQNNGV. V was clipped by 3 bases and J by 3 bases, with 12 bases between them. This CDR3 spans 15 amino acids. Sequenced by immunoSEQ multiplex PCR; TCRdb stores in-frame clones only, minus some. Of over 150,000 clones in the sample, just under 95% are singletons; the top ten hold roughly 1%. The sequenced sample was peripheral blood, obtained 28 days after the second dose of the MenACWY control vaccine. This chain joins TRBV11-2 and TRBJ1-5; D perhaps matches TRBD1 (5 bases). The source is an adult who received the MenACWY meningococcal vaccine as a control. For the CDR3, the DNA is TGTGCCAGCAGCTTTGGGGGGGGATACAATCAGCCCCAGCATTTT. Its translation is CASSFGGGYNQPQHF.